The rows below give T cell receptor beta chains drawn from one sample of a study of cytomegalovirus exposure and HLA in healthy donors. Some clones are missing from TCRdb's copy, which holds only in-frame ones; the method was immunoSEQ multiplex PCR. Of 55,000 to 65,000 clones listed, approximately 80% are singletons. Sequences were obtained from PBMCs. The receptors here all came from a woman aged 40 to 49 in good health and CMV-seropositive. Each CDR3 is given with its conserved first and last residue. The D gene is left open where the match is weak. Clone size appears in some rows only: once, few, many, or a class for an expanded clone.

d_call: NA; clone_size: NA; j_call: TRBJ1-2; cdr3_length: 13; v_call: TRBV27; cdr3_nt: TGTGCCAGCAGCCCCGCGACATCCTATGGCTACACCTTC; cdr3_aa: CASSPATSYGYTF
d_call: TRBD1; clone_size: NA; j_call: TRBJ2-2; cdr3_length: 15; v_call: TRBV11-2; cdr3_nt: TGTGCCAGCAGCCTACCGACAGGGGGGACCGGGGAGCTGTTTTTT; cdr3_aa: CASSLPTGGTGELFF
d_call: TRBD1; clone_size: NA; j_call: TRBJ2-6; cdr3_length: 16; v_call: TRBV14; cdr3_nt: TGTGCCAGCTCCCCTAACAGGGGGCAAGGGGCCAACGTCCTGACTTTC; cdr3_aa: CASSPNRGQGANVLTF
d_call: TRBD1; clone_size: NA; j_call: TRBJ2-5; cdr3_length: 16; v_call: TRBV6-1; cdr3_nt: TGTGCCAGCAGTGTAAAAGCAGGGGGTAAGGGAGAGACCCAGTACTTC; cdr3_aa: CASSVKAGGKGETQYF
d_call: TRBD1; clone_size: NA; j_call: TRBJ1-4; cdr3_length: 16; v_call: TRBV7-2; cdr3_nt: TGTGCCAGCAGCTTATTTCTCGGGACAGGAAATGAAAAACTGTTTTTT; cdr3_aa: CASSLFLGTGNEKLFF
d_call: NA; clone_size: NA; j_call: TRBJ2-3; cdr3_length: 14; v_call: TRBV6-4; cdr3_nt: TGTGCCAGCAGTTCCGGGACTGATTTGGGTACGCAGTATTTT; cdr3_aa: CASSSGTDLGTQYF
d_call: TRBD1; clone_size: NA; j_call: TRBJ1-1; cdr3_length: 17; v_call: TRBV5-1; cdr3_nt: TGCGCCAGCAGCTTGGCGACAGGGAGGATGTTGGACACTGAAGCTTTCTTT; cdr3_aa: CASSLATGRMLDTEAFF
d_call: TRBD1; clone_size: NA; j_call: TRBJ2-7; cdr3_length: 15; v_call: TRBV4-3; cdr3_nt: TGCGCCAGCAGCCAAGAATGGACAGGGGGCTACGAGCAGTACTTC; cdr3_aa: CASSQEWTGGYEQYF
d_call: NA; clone_size: NA; j_call: TRBJ1-1; cdr3_length: 16; v_call: TRBV19; cdr3_nt: TGTGCCAGTAGCATGAGGGGGTGGACTTTGAACACTGAAGCTTTCTTT; cdr3_aa: CASSMRGWTLNTEAFF
d_call: TRBD2; clone_size: NA; j_call: TRBJ2-5; cdr3_length: 16; v_call: TRBV5-1; cdr3_nt: TGCGCCAGCAGACTGGGAGGTTTAGCGGGACAAGAGACCCAGTACTTC; cdr3_aa: CASRLGGLAGQETQYF
d_call: NA; clone_size: NA; j_call: TRBJ2-3; cdr3_length: 13; v_call: TRBV7-9; cdr3_nt: TGTGCCAGCACCCCGGGGGGCGCCGATACGCAGTATTTT; cdr3_aa: CASTPGGADTQYF
d_call: TRBD1; clone_size: NA; j_call: TRBJ2-7; cdr3_length: 14; v_call: TRBV13; cdr3_nt: TGTGCCAGCAGGGCAGGGGGACAGGGGAACGAGCAGTACTTC; cdr3_aa: CASRAGGQGNEQYF
d_call: TRBD1; clone_size: NA; j_call: TRBJ2-7; cdr3_length: 13; v_call: TRBV4-1; cdr3_nt: TGCGCCAGCAGGAGGGACAGGGGCTACGAGCAGTACTTC; cdr3_aa: CASRRDRGYEQYF
d_call: TRBD2; clone_size: NA; j_call: TRBJ2-7; cdr3_length: 14; v_call: TRBV5-1; cdr3_nt: TGCGCCAGCAGCTGGGGGGGGAAGTCCTACGAGCAGTACTTC; cdr3_aa: CASSWGGKSYEQYF
d_call: TRBD2; clone_size: once; j_call: TRBJ2-7; cdr3_length: 15; v_call: TRBV30; cdr3_nt: TGTGCCTGGCATACACGGGGGGGATTCTCCTACGAGCAGTACTTC; cdr3_aa: CAWHTRGGFSYEQYF
d_call: NA; clone_size: NA; j_call: TRBJ1-3; cdr3_length: 15; v_call: TRBV11-3; cdr3_nt: TGTGCCAGCAGCTTAGGAGGACAGACTGGAAACACCATATATTTT; cdr3_aa: CASSLGGQTGNTIYF
d_call: TRBD1; clone_size: NA; j_call: TRBJ1-2; cdr3_length: 14; v_call: TRBV4-1; cdr3_nt: TGCGCCAGCAGCCAATCAGGGGGCAACTATGGCTACACCTTC; cdr3_aa: CASSQSGGNYGYTF